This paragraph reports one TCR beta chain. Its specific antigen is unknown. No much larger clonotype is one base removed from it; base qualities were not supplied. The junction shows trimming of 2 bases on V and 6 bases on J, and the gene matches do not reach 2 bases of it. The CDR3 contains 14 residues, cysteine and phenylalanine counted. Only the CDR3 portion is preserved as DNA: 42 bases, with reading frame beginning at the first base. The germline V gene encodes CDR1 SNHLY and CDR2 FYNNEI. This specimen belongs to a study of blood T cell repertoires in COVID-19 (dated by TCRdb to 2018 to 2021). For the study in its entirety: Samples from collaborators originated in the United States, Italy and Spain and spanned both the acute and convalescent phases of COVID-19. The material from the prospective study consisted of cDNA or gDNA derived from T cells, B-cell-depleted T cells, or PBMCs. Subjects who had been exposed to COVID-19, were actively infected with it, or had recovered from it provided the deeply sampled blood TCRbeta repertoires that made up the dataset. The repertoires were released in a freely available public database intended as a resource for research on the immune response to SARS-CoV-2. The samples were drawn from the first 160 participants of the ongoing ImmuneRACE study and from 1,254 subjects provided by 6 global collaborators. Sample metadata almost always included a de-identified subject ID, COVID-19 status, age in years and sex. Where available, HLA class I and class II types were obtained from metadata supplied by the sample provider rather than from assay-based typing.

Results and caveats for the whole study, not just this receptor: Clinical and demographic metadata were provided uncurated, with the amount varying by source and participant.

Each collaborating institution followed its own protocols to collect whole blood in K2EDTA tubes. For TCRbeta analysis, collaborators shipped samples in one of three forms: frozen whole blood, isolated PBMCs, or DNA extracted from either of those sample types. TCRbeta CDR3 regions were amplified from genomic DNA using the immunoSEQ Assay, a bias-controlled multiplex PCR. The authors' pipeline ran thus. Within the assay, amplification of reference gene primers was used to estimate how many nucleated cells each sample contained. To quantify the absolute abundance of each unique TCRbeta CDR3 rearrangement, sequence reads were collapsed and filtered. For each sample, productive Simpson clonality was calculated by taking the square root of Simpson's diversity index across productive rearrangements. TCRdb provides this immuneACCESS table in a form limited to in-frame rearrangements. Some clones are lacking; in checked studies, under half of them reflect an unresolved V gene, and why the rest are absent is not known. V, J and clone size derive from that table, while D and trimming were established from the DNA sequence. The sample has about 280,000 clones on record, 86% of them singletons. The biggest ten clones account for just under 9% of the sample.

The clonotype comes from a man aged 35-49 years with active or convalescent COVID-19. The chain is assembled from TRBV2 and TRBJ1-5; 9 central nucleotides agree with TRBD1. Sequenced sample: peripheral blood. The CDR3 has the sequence CASSERTGAQPQHF. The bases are TGTGCCAGCAGTGAACGGACAGGGGCTCAGCCCCAGCATTTT. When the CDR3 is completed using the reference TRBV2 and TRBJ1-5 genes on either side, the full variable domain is EPEVTQTPSHQVTQMGQEVILRCVPISNHLYFYWYRQILGQKVEFLVSFYNNEISEKSEIFDDQFSVERPDGSNFTLKIRSTKLEDSAMYFCASSERTGAQPQHFGDGTRLSIL.